This entry is about one T cell receptor beta chain. The antigen is not known. CDR3 size: 14 residues. CDR1 is MRHNA and CDR2 is SNTAGT in the germline V gene. V shed 6 bases and J shed 5 bases, with 16 bases lying between them. This record belongs to a study of T-cell memory formation after mild COVID-19. TCRdb reanalysed the 5' RACE reads using MiXCR and keeps one entry per CDR3 protein. The table has hundreds of thousands of distinct CDR3 sequences, about 20% seen once. The study's findings and limits: Cross-reactive memory apparently joined, as some responding clones appeared in pre-infection memory. Proof of SARS-CoV-2 specificity was absent for the second-wave clones that crested on day 37.

The J gene is TRBJ2-5, the V gene TRBV6-4, with D possibly matching TRBD2 (5 bases). The receptor was isolated from an adult woman who had mild COVID-19 (a few samples of this study predate the infection). Cell type and time point are not known. The sequenced material came from PBMCs or a T cell subset sorted from them (not recorded which). The CDR3 DNA is TGTGCCAGCAGCCCGGACGGCTCGGGGGAGACCCAGTACTTC. Its protein product is CASSPDGSGETQYF.